What follows describes a single T cell receptor (beta chain). Its antigen is unknown. This sample stems from a study of T cells in women clearing cervical HPV infection. Study details: Donors had HPV16-related CIN3 or worse; 2 had invasive cancer. Study observations and caveats: Repertoire richness, not evenness, was significantly elevated in CIN3+ cases versus controls.

Sequencing was performed with immunoSEQ multiplex PCR; in TCRdb, only in-frame clones are kept and a portion is missing. This sample's clone table lists about 30,000 clones. The receptor's source is a woman between 18 and 75 years old with a cervical HPV16 infection that either progressed to CIN3+ or cleared (not recorded which). The sequencing input was blood buffy coat.

Partial CDR3 DNA: TGTGCCAGCAGCTTACAAACAGGGTGGACCGGGGAG. Translated, it gives CASSLQTGWTGE. The full CDR3 protein reads CASSLQTGWTGELFF. The J gene is TRBJ2-2, the V gene TRBV11-2, with a tentative D call TRBD1 (6 bases). The CDR3 end lies 3 residues beyond the end of the read and is filled in from the germline J gene. Trimming shortened V by 2 bases and J by 5 bases, and 12 bases separated the two germline ends. CDR3 length equals 15 residues. Germline V gene lookup returns CDR1 SGHAT and CDR2 FQNNGV.